Following are 32 T cell receptor beta chains from one sample sequenced in a study of blood T cell repertoires in COVID-19. Generated by immunoSEQ multiplex PCR, the TCRdb table keeps only in-frame clones and is missing some. The table shows hundreds of thousands of clones, with around nine tenths occurring only once. What was sequenced was PBMCs or T cells enriched from blood (not recorded which). All receptors come from a man in his forties who had recovered from COVID-19.

This chain uses TRBV5-1 with TRBJ1-2; TRBD1 is a possible D gene (6 bases). This CDR3 has 17 residues. Deletions cut 1 base from V and 7 bases from J, with 23 bases between. Per germline, CDR1 SGHRS and CDR2 YFSETQ. CDR3: CASSLSVRGRGTGGYTF. The CDR3 DNA is TGCGCCAGCAGCTTGTCTGTCAGGGGCCGAGGTACGGGTGGCTACACCTTC.

The chain recombines TRBV19 with TRBJ1-1, with a weak D call TRBD1 (6 bases). The CDR3 has 16 residues. Between the trimmed V and J ends, which lost 4 bases and 1 base, there was a span of 16 bases. CDR1 and CDR2 from the germline V gene are LNHDA and SQIVND (reference sequence). DNA of the CDR3: TGTGCCAGTAGTAGGCGCCAGGGGTCTACGAACACTGAAGCTTTCTTT. Protein: CASSRRQGSTNTEAFF. Full variable domain (remainder filled in from reference TRBV19 and TRBJ1-1): DGGITQSPKYLFRKEGQNVTLSCEQNLNHDAMYWYRQDPGQGLRLIYYSQIVNDFQKGDIAEGYSVSREKKESFPLTVTSAQKNPTAFYLCASSRRQGSTNTEAFFGQGTRLTVV.

The genes are TRBV28 and TRBJ2-5, with D possibly matching TRBD1 (5 bases). The CDR3 is made up of 16 amino acids. V gave up 4 bases and J gave up 6 bases, with 21 bases separating them. Looked up from germline, CDR1 is MDHEN and CDR2 is SYDVKM. Here the CDR3 reads CASSSPDNTLRKTQYF. The DNA of the CDR3 is TGTGCCAGCAGTTCTCCGGACAACACGTTGCGGAAGACCCAGTACTTC.

The sample holds one count of this clone. The rearrangement joins TRBV6-5 to TRBJ1-4; TRBD1 matches at 9 bases. The J segment lost 7 bases and the V segment lost 3 bases, leaving 9 bases of the junction unmatched. CDR3 size: 16 residues. Per germline, CDR1 MNHEY and CDR2 SVGAGI. In DNA, the CDR3 is TGTGCCAGCAGTTATTACGGGACAGGGCAGGGTGAAAAACTGTTTTTT. Translation: CASSYYGTGQGEKLFF.

A single count supports this clone. Here the CDR3 reads CASPDTDRDEQYF. The CDR3 coding sequence is TGTGCCAGCCCTGATACTGACAGGGACGAGCAGTACTTC. The V gene is TRBV6-5, the J gene TRBJ2-7; 7 nucleotides line up with TRBD1. Germline values: CDR1 MNHEY, CDR2 SVGAGI. CDR3 length: 13 amino acids. Unmatched junction bases numbered 9, after V lost 8 bases and J lost 5 bases.

The CDR3 spells CASSLPFNEQFF. The CDR3 coding sequence is TGTGCCAGCAGTTTACCGTTCAATGAGCAGTTCTTC. The chain has TRBV28 and TRBJ2-1; D not resolved. Germline CDR1 MDHEN, CDR2 SYDVKM. V was shortened by 2 bases and J by 6 bases, with 5 bases between the two germline ends. The CDR3 has 12 amino acids. The entire variable domain, with the rest obtained from reference TRBV28 and TRBJ2-1, is as follows: DVKVTQSSRYLVKRTGEKVFLECVQDMDHENMFWYRQDPGLGLRLIYFSYDVKMKEKGDIPEGYSVSREKKERFSLILESASTNQTSMYLCASSLPFNEQFFGPGTRLTVL.

This clone appeared once. The rearrangement uses TRBV28 and TRBJ1-1; TRBD1 is a possible D gene (5 bases). In germline, CDR1 is MDHEN, CDR2 SYDVKM. The V and J ends lost 2 bases and 5 bases respectively, with 18 bases between them. The CDR3 loop spans 16 amino acids. CDR3: CASSLLPGRARTEAFF. The CDR3 nucleotides are TGTGCCAGCAGTTTACTCCCTGGCAGGGCGAGAACTGAAGCTTTCTTT.

The rearrangement links TRBV27 to TRBJ2-7; unclear D gene. Germline loops: CDR1 MNHEY, CDR2 SMNVEV (reference sequence). Trimming stripped 3 bases from V and 1 base from J, with 10 bases between. CDR3 length: 14 residues. This CDR3 reads CASSLSVKSYEQYF. The CDR3, as DNA: TGTGCCAGCAGTTTGTCGGTCAAATCCTACGAGCAGTACTTC.

This chain joins TRBV28 and TRBJ1-1, with 10 bases that match TRBD1. The CDR3 is made up of 13 amino acids. CDR1 is MDHEN and CDR2 is SYDVKM in the germline V gene. V was clipped by 6 bases and J by 5 bases; unmatched bases: 3. The CDR3: CASRTGGATEAFF. For the CDR3, the DNA is TGTGCCAGCAGGACAGGGGGCGCGACTGAAGCTTTCTTT. Drawing the rest from reference TRBV28 and TRBJ1-1, the complete variable domain is DVKVTQSSRYLVKRTGEKVFLECVQDMDHENMFWYRQDPGLGLRLIYFSYDVKMKEKGDIPEGYSVSREKKERFSLILESASTNQTSMYLCASRTGGATEAFFGQGTRLTVV.

The gene calls are TRBV2 and TRBJ2-2; TRBD1 matches at 7 bases. V shed 4 bases and J 6 bases; nucleotides not matched to a gene: 8. This CDR3 is 15 amino acids long. The germline V gene encodes CDR1 SNHLY and CDR2 FYNNEI. The CDR3 region has the DNA TGTGCCAGCAGTGTACAGGGGATTAGCCCCGGGGAGCTGTTTTTT. Its translation: CASSVQGISPGELFF.

The chain recombines TRBV19 with TRBJ2-1; 7 bases line up with TRBD1. The CDR3 runs 14 residues. J was trimmed by 11 bases and V by 7 bases; bases with no gene match: 14. Per the germline V gene, CDR1 is LNHDA and CDR2 is SQIVND (reference sequence). This CDR3 reads CASTPSPVTGKQFF. The CDR3 DNA is TGTGCCAGTACCCCTTCCCCCGTGACAGGGAAGCAGTTCTTC.

This rearrangement joins TRBV5-1 to TRBJ1-1; 7 bases are a match to TRBD1. The CDR3 length is 13 residues. Unmatched junction bases numbered 3, after V lost 0 bases and J lost 7 bases. Germline V gene sequence: CDR1 SGHRS, CDR2 YFSETQ. The chain's CDR3 is CASSLERGLEAFF. Here the CDR3 DNA reads TGCGCCAGCAGCTTGGAAAGGGGGCTTGAAGCTTTCTTT.

The V gene is TRBV28, the J gene TRBJ1-2; possible D gene TRBD1, 5 bases. CDR3 length: 15 amino acids. The V gene's germline CDR1 is MDHEN and CDR2 SYDVKM. V lost 5 bases and J 6 bases, leaving 19 bases between the germline ends. This CDR3 is CASSTHGGGANGYTF. The CDR3 nucleotides are TGTGCCAGCAGTACCCACGGCGGAGGGGCTAATGGCTACACCTTC.

The V call is TRBV11-3, the J call TRBJ2-1, with TRBD1 identical over 7 bases. This CDR3 spans 18 amino acids. Germline V gives CDR1 SGHNT, CDR2 YENEEA. Unmatched junction bases numbered 13, after V lost 5 bases and J lost 0 bases. This CDR3 is CASSTRDSHYSSYNEQFF. CDR3 coding DNA: TGTGCCAGCAGCACTCGGGACAGCCACTATAGCTCCTACAATGAGCAGTTCTTC.

This chain uses TRBV7-2 with TRBJ1-2; no clear D gene. The V end was cut by 1 base, the J end by 3 bases, with 21 bases between. This CDR3 spans 18 amino acids. Germline V gives CDR1 SGHTA, CDR2 FQGNSA. The CDR3 coding sequence is TGTGCCAGCAGCTTAGAGGGATTCCTCCGGGAGAAAGACTATGGCTACACCTTC. Translation gives CASSLEGFLREKDYGYTF.

The J gene is TRBJ2-1, the V gene TRBV6-2 or TRBV6-3; 7 nucleotides match TRBD2. The CDR3 extends over 14 amino acids. The germline V gene encodes CDR1 MNHEY and CDR2 SVGEGT. The J segment lost 6 bases and the V segment lost 0 bases, leaving 2 bases of the junction unmatched. CDR3 sequence reads: CASSYSRLANEQFF. CDR3 coding DNA: TGTGCCAGCAGTTACTCGAGACTAGCCAATGAGCAGTTCTTC.

The chain combines TRBV6-2 or TRBV6-3 with TRBJ2-7; 7 bases map to TRBD1. V shed 4 bases, J shed 0 bases, and the junction held 3 bases outside the gene matches. Germline CDR1 is MNHEY and CDR2 is SVGEGT. The CDR3 has 14 residues. The CDR3 sequence: CASSLGQSSYEQYF. The DNA of the CDR3 is TGTGCCAGCAGTTTGGGACAGAGCTCCTACGAGCAGTACTTC.

This clone turned up a few times. The chain has TRBV10-1 and TRBJ1-1, with D unresolved. The germline V gene has CDR1 WNHNN and CDR2 SYGVQD (reference sequence). The CDR3 is 15 residues long. V was clipped by 0 bases and J by 3 bases, with 11 bases between them. Here the CDR3 reads CASSESNSGYTEAFF. CDR3 nucleotides: TGCGCCAGCAGTGAGTCGAACTCTGGTTACACTGAAGCTTTCTTT.

The chain recombines TRBV28 with TRBJ1-1; D gene uncertain. The CDR3 is made up of 10 amino acids. Germline values: CDR1 MDHEN, CDR2 SYDVKM. With 7 bases removed from V and 6 bases from J, the gap between germline ends came to 6 bases. The CDR3 DNA reads TGTGCCAGCACGGGAGCTGAAGCTTTCTTT. The encoded protein is CASTGAEAFF.

For this clone: Distinct nucleotide sequences in the sample also encode this CDR3. This rearrangement joins TRBV19 to TRBJ2-7, with 9 bases fitting TRBD1. The CDR3 has 14 amino acids. Germline-derived CDR1 and CDR2 are LNHDA and SQIVND (reference sequence). The J segment lost 1 base and the V segment lost 3 bases, leaving 1 base of the junction unmatched. CDR3: CASSIGTGSYEQYF. The CDR3 bases are TGTGCCAGTAGTATCGGGACAGGGTCCTACGAGCAGTACTTC.

The table lists this clone with a count of one. The chain joins TRBV11-3 to TRBJ1-2, with no clear D. The CDR3 is 13 residues long. Germline loops: CDR1 SGHNT, CDR2 YENEEA. V shed 1 base and J shed 6 bases, with 9 bases lying between them. The DNA of the CDR3 is TGTGCCAGCAGCTTAGTAGTGCAGGATGGCTACACCTTC. Protein sequence: CASSLVVQDGYTF.

The chain has TRBV27 and TRBJ1-2, with 9 bases lining up with TRBD1. This CDR3 is built from 15 residues. CDR1 is MNHEY, CDR2 SMNVEV, per germline (reference sequence). Trimming at V came to 2 bases and at J to 7 bases, leaving 8 bases not matched to a gene. CDR3 DNA sequence: TGTGCCAGCAGTTTAGCAGGGACAGGGTTTTCTGGCTACACCTTC. This sequence encodes CASSLAGTGFSGYTF.

The CDR3 is CASSSFRGTGGNTGELFF. The CDR3 DNA reads TGTGCCAGCAGCTCATTTAGGGGGACAGGAGGGAACACCGGGGAGCTGTTTTTT. V is TRBV7-9 and J is TRBJ2-2, with 8 positions matching TRBD1. With 4 bases clipped from V and 1 base from J, the junction kept 11 bases outside the gene matches. The CDR3 is 18 residues long. CDR1 is SEHNR and CDR2 is FQNEAQ in the germline V gene (reference sequence).

The V gene is TRBV5-1, the J gene TRBJ2-5; D gene ambiguous. CDR1 and CDR2 (germline): SGHRS, YFSETQ. The CDR3 has 14 residues. V lost 0 bases, J lost 4 bases, and 10 bases lay in between. CDR3 sequence: CASSLGPGTETQYF. CDR3 in DNA: TGCGCCAGCAGCTTGGGACCAGGTACAGAGACCCAGTACTTC.

As to this clone: Other nucleotide sequences in the sample specify the same CDR3. The V and J genes are TRBV9 and TRBJ1-1, with D unclear. V lost 0 bases, J lost 0 bases, and 3 bases lay in between. Germline lookup yields CDR1 SGDLS and CDR2 YYNGEE. The CDR3 length is 13 residues. The CDR3 nucleotides read TGTGCCAGCAGCGTAGCCGTGAACACTGAAGCTTTCTTT. It codes for CASSVAVNTEAFF. The complete variable domain, with remaining parts taken from reference TRBV9 and TRBJ1-1, reads DSGVTQTPKHLITATGQRVTLRCSPRSGDLSVYWYQQSLDQGLQFLIQYYNGEERAKGNILERFSAQQFPDLHSELNLSSLELGDSALYFCASSVAVNTEAFFGQGTRLTVV.

Worth noting for this clone: An end of the junction differs from the germline gene, which may be a read error. The V and J genes are TRBV10-3 and TRBJ1-1; 8 nucleotides align to TRBD1. From germline, CDR1 is ENHRY and CDR2 SYGVKD. The CDR3 totals 16 residues. The CDR3 protein is CAISDQGQGLNIEAFF. The CDR3, as DNA: TGTGCCATCAGTGACCAAGGACAGGGACTGAACATTGAAGCTTTCTTT.

The count of this clone is one. The chain uses TRBV6-4 and TRBJ2-7; D perhaps matches TRBD2 (7 bases). CDR1 is MRHNA, CDR2 SNTAGT, per germline. This CDR3 comprises 15 residues. Deletions cut 5 bases from V and 0 bases from J, with 14 bases between. This chain's CDR3 is CASSLEGGTSYEQYF. CDR3 bases: TGTGCCAGCAGTCTCGAGGGGGGGACCTCCTACGAGCAGTACTTC.

The table lists this clone with a few counts. The rearrangement uses TRBV7-3 and TRBJ2-1, with TRBD1 matching 9 bases. This CDR3 comprises 18 residues. The germline V gene has CDR1 SGHTA and CDR2 FQGTGA. With 5 bases clipped from V and 3 bases from J, the junction kept 14 bases outside the gene matches. Here the CDR3 DNA reads TGTGCCAGCAGCCCTAATCCCGCGGGACAGGGTTTCTACAATGAGCAGTTCTTC. Encoded protein: CASSPNPAGQGFYNEQFF.

This clone has only one observation. V and J are TRBV5-6 and TRBJ2-3, with 7 bases aligning to TRBD1. The length of the CDR3 is 15 residues. Germline CDR1 reads SGHDT; CDR2 reads YYEEEE. V was pared by 1 base and J by 3 bases, with 5 bases of the junction left unmatched. The CDR3 DNA reads as TGTGCCAGCAGCTTGTTGGGACAGACGACAGATACGCAGTATTTT. It yields the protein CASSLLGQTTDTQYF.

This clone has more than one count but fewer than ten. This chain uses TRBV30 with TRBJ1-1, with unresolved D. V was clipped by 0 bases and J by 5 bases, with 7 bases between them. CDR3 length: 12 residues. Germline values: CDR1 GTSNPN, CDR2 SVGIG (reference sequence). The CDR3 coding sequence is TGTGCCTGGAGTGTACTCCGGACTGAAGCTTTCTTT. Encoded protein: CAWSVLRTEAFF.

V gene TRBV5-8 combines with J gene TRBJ1-6, with TRBD1 as a possible D gene (6 bases). Trimming cost V 2 bases and J 7 bases, with 10 bases left between them. The length of the CDR3 is 14 residues. The germline V gene encodes CDR1 SGHTS and CDR2 YDEGEE. Written as DNA, the CDR3 is TGTGCCAGCAGCTTTTACAGGGAAAATTCACCCCTCCACTTT. Protein: CASSFYRENSPLHF. Filled out from reference TRBV5-8 and TRBJ1-6, the complete variable domain reads EAGVTQSPTHLIKTRGQQATLRCSPISGHTSVYWYQQALGLGLQFLLWYDEGEERNRGNFPPRFSGRQFPNYSSELNVNALELEDSALYLCASSFYRENSPLHFGNGTRLTVT.

The J gene is TRBJ1-3, the V gene TRBV6-5, with a possible D match to TRBD1 (5 bases). The germline V gene has CDR1 MNHEY and CDR2 SVGAGI. This CDR3 has 16 amino acids. With 0 bases removed from V and 3 bases from J, the gap between germline ends came to 12 bases. CDR3 sequence: CASSYSRPGYGNTIYF. CDR3 sequence (DNA): TGTGCCAGCAGTTACTCGAGGCCAGGGTATGGAAACACCATATATTTT.